The sequence of this TCR beta chain was determined in a study of patients and donors after allogeneic stem cell transplantation. TCRdb used MiXCR to reprocess the RT-PCR reads, holding one entry per CDR3 protein. The table shows some 880,000 distinct CDR3 sequences, with over 15% occurring only once. The germline V gene encodes CDR1 ENHRY and CDR2 SYGVKD. The CDR3 totals 12 residues. The junction had 0 bases not matched to a gene; V was cut back by 6 bases and J by 3 bases. The TCR originated in a human donor who was either an allogeneic HSCT recipient or a stem cell or donor lymphocyte infusion donor (not recorded which). It is not recorded whose cells these are; they may come from a transplant donor. The sequencing sample was made of blood, either unsorted or a sorted T cell fraction (not recorded which). The rearrangement uses TRBV10-3 and TRBJ2-5; TRBD1 agrees at 8 bases. The CDR3 loop is CAIRQGEETQYF. The CDR3 DNA sequence: TGTGCCATCAGACAGGGGGAAGAGACCCAGTACTTC.